A single sample gave rise to the 8 T cell receptor beta chains below, sequenced in a study of CD8 T cells in ankylosing spondylitis. From the 5' RACE reads, TCRdb called clonotypes with MiXCR, one entry per CDR3 protein. Here the sample spans more than 110,000 distinct CDR3 sequences, approximately 8.4% being singletons. Sequencing used synovial fluid, either unsorted or a sorted T cell fraction (not recorded which). These receptors were taken from a male donor with ankylosing spondylitis.

This clonotype was seen at least ten times. This rearrangement joins TRBV4-3 to TRBJ2-2; D is perhaps TRBD1 or TRBD2 (5 bases each). CDR3 length equals 15 residues. Germline V gene sequence: CDR1 LGHNA, CDR2 YSLEER. V shed 5 bases and J shed 2 bases, with 12 bases lying between them. Here the CDR3 DNA reads TGCGCCAGCAGCGGGGGTTCTAGAAACACCGGGGAGCTGTTTTTT. The encoded protein is CASSGGSRNTGELFF.

The V and J genes are TRBV10-3 and TRBJ2-5; D unclear. Germline CDR1 ENHRY, CDR2 SYGVKD. This CDR3 comprises 13 residues. The V end was cut by 5 bases, the J end by 2 bases, with 9 bases between. The CDR3, as DNA: TGTGCCATCAGTTATTCCTCTCAAGAGACCCAGTACTTC. Translated: CAISYSSQETQYF.

The chain uses TRBV20-1 and TRBJ1-1, with a weak D call TRBD1 (6 bases). Germline CDR1 and CDR2: DFQATT and SNEGSKA (reference sequence). The CDR3 consists of 13 residues. Trimming took off 2 bases at V and 7 bases at J, with 14 bases between the two ends. As DNA, the CDR3 is TGCAGTGCTAGACGGGGGGCGGAATATGAAGCTTTCTTT. This translates into CSARRGAEYEAFF.

In this sample, this clonotype turned up many times. The chain employs TRBV25-1 and TRBJ2-1; weak D call: TRBD2 (6 bases). The CDR3 runs to 11 residues. V was trimmed by 2 bases and J by 13 bases, leaving 9 bases between them. CDR1 is MGHDK, CDR2 SYGVNS, per germline. DNA of the CDR3: TGTGCCAGCAGTGAAGGGACTGCTCAGTTCTTC. Translated: CASSEGTAQFF.

This clonotype came up a few times. The V and J genes are TRBV11-1 and TRBJ2-7; perhaps TRBD1 as D (6 bases). The CDR3 is made up of 15 amino acids. V was pared by 5 bases and J by 4 bases, with 18 bases between. Germline assignment: CDR1 SGHAT and CDR2 FQDESV (reference sequence). CDR3 protein: CASSIRTVGLYEQYF. In DNA form, the CDR3 reads TGTGCCAGCAGCATCAGGACAGTCGGGTTGTACGAGCAGTACTTC.

This clonotype has a count of ten or more. The chain is built from TRBV4-1 and TRBJ2-3; the D is unclear. The V gene lost 4 bases and the J gene lost 4 bases, with 15 bases spanning the gap. This CDR3 has 15 amino acids. CDR1 is MGHRA and CDR2 is YSYEKL in the germline V gene. For the CDR3, the DNA is TGCGCCAGCAGCCTTCGGCTGCAGGTCTCAGATACGCAGTATTTT. Amino acid sequence: CASSLRLQVSDTQYF.

The rearrangement uses TRBV20-1 and TRBJ1-1, with D possibly matching TRBD1 (5 bases). This CDR3 comprises 15 residues. Germline V gene lookup returns CDR1 DFQATT and CDR2 SNEGSKA (reference sequence). The ends were cut back, 6 bases at V and 4 bases at J, with 21 bases in the middle. The chain's CDR3 is CSAPGAGREGTEAFF. In DNA, the CDR3 is TGCAGTGCCCCTGGGGCAGGGCGGGAGGGCACTGAAGCTTTCTTT.

The chain employs TRBV29-1 and TRBJ2-7; 7 bases fit TRBD1. There are 12 residues in the CDR3. Per germline, CDR1 SQVTM and CDR2 ANQGSEA. V gave up 5 bases and J gave up 4 bases; unmatched junction bases: 5. The chain's CDR3 is CSVKTGWYEQYF. For the CDR3, the DNA is TGCAGCGTTAAGACAGGGTGGTACGAGCAGTACTTC.